The present TCR beta chain was sequenced within a study of blood T cell repertoires in COVID-19. Libraries were prepared by immunoSEQ multiplex PCR; TCRdb keeps only in-frame clonotypes and omits some of them. The sample shows roughly 280,000 clones, 80% to 90% of them seen only once. The CDR3 has 17 amino acids. V gave up 4 bases and J gave up 0 bases, with 13 bases separating them. CDR1 and CDR2 from the germline V gene are LGHNA and YNFKEQ. Enrolled through a virtual design, the participants were between 18 and 89 years of age and came from about two dozen US areas. This clonotype was sampled from a woman between 18 and 30 years old who had recovered from COVID-19. The rearrangement links TRBV4-2 to TRBJ1-6, with TRBD1 as a possible D gene (6 bases). Sequencing was performed on PBMCs or T cells enriched from blood (not recorded which). DNA for the CDR3: TGTGCCAGCAGCCCAACGACAGGCTTCTCCTATAATTCACCCCTCCACTTT. Translating it yields CASSPTTGFSYNSPLHF.